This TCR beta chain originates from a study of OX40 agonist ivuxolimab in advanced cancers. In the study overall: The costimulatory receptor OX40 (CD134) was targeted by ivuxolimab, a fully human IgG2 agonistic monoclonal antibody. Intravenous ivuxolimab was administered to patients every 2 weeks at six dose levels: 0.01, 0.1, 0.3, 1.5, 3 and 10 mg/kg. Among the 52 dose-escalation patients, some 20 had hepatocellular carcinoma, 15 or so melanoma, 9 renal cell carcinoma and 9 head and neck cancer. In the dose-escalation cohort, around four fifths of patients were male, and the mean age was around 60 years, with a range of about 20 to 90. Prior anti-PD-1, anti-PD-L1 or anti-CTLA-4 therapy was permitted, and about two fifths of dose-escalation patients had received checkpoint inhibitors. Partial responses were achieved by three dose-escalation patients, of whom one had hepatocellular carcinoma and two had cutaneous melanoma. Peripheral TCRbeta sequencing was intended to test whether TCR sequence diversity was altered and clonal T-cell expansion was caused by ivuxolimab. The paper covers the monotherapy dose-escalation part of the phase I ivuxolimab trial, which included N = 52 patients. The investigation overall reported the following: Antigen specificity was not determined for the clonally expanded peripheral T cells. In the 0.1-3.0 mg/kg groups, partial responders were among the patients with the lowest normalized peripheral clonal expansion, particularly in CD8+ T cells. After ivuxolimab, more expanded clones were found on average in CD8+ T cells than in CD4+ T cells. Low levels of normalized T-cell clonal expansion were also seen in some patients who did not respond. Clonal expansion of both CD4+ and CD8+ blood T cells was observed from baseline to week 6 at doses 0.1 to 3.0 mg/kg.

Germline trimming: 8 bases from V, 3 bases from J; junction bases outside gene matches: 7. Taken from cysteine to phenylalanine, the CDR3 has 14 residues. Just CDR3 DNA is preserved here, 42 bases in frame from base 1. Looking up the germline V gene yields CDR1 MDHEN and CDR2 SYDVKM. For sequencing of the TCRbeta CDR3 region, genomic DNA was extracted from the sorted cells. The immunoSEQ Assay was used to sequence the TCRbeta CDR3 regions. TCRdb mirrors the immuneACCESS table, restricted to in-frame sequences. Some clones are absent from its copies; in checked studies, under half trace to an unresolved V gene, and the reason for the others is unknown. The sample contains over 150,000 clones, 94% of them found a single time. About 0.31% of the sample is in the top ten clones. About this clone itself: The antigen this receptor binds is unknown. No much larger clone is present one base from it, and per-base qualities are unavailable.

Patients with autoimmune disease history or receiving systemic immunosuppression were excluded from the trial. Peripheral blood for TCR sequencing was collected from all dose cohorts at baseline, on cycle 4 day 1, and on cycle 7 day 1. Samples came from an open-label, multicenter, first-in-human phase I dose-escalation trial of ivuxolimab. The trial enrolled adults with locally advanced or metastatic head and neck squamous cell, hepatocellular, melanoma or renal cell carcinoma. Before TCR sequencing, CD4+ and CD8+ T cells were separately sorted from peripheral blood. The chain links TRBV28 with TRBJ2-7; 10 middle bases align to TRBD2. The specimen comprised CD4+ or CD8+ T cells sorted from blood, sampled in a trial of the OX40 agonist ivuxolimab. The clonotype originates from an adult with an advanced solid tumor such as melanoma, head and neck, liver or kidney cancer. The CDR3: CASGGTSDFYEQYF. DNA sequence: TGTGCCAGCGGCGGGACTAGCGACTTCTACGAGCAGTACTTC.